These T cell receptor beta chains were read from a single sample in a study of a mutant IDH1 vaccine in newly diagnosed glioma. The method was immunoSEQ multiplex PCR; TCRdb's version includes in-frame clones alone and lacks a portion of them. The table lists roughly 71,000 clones, about 86% of them singletons, with 2.5% to 3.5% in the top ten. This specimen was PBMCs, taken from a glioma patient treated with radiotherapy, temozolomide or both. The source is a man in his thirties or forties with glioma. Both conserved end residues are part of each CDR3. Each record gives: J gene, CDR3 length, V gene, D gene, clone size, CDR3 DNA, CDR3 protein. D genes are given only for firm matches. Clone sizes are given selectively: once, few, many, or a class where the clone is expanded.

J gene: TRBJ1-2; CDR3 length: 14; V gene: TRBV5-1; D gene: TRBD1; clone size: NA; CDR3 DNA: TGCGCCAGCAGCTTGGCCGCCAGGGGGAACGGCTACACCTTC; CDR3 protein: CASSLAARGNGYTF
J gene: TRBJ2-2; CDR3 length: 13; V gene: TRBV6-5; D gene: NA; clone size: few; CDR3 DNA: TGTGCCACCCGATCGGGGGACACCGGGGAGCTGTTTTTT; CDR3 protein: CATRSGDTGELFF
J gene: TRBJ2-5; CDR3 length: 15; V gene: TRBV15; D gene: TRBD1; clone size: NA; CDR3 DNA: TGTGCCACCAGCAGACCTGGGACAGGTCAAGAGACCCAGTACTTC; CDR3 protein: CATSRPGTGQETQYF
J gene: TRBJ1-1; CDR3 length: 16; V gene: TRBV19; D gene: NA; clone size: large; CDR3 DNA: TGTGCCAGTAGTATTCTGGCGGACAGAGTAAACACTGAAGCTTTCTTT; CDR3 protein: CASSILADRVNTEAFF
J gene: TRBJ2-1; CDR3 length: 15; V gene: TRBV6-6; D gene: TRBD2; clone size: NA; CDR3 DNA: TGTGCCAGCAGCGACGGGCGGGGGGGCATGAATGAGCAGTTCTTC; CDR3 protein: CASSDGRGGMNEQFF
J gene: TRBJ1-2; CDR3 length: 14; V gene: TRBV7-9; D gene: NA; clone size: NA; CDR3 DNA: TGTGCCAGCAGCTTACAGGGATCGAATAATGGCTACACCTTC; CDR3 protein: CASSLQGSNNGYTF
J gene: TRBJ2-2; CDR3 length: 15; V gene: TRBV6-1; D gene: TRBD1; clone size: NA; CDR3 DNA: TGTGCCAGCAGTCGACAGGGTGGAGGCACCGGGGAGCTGTTTTTT; CDR3 protein: CASSRQGGGTGELFF
J gene: TRBJ1-2; CDR3 length: 17; V gene: TRBV19; D gene: NA; clone size: once; CDR3 DNA: TGTGCCAGTAGTCACGCGGGGGCCCTCTCCCCCGTCTATGGCTACACCTTC; CDR3 protein: CASSHAGALSPVYGYTF
J gene: TRBJ1-3; CDR3 length: 11; V gene: TRBV18; D gene: NA; clone size: NA; CDR3 DNA: TGTGCCAGCTCATGGGGAAACACCATATATTTT; CDR3 protein: CASSWGNTIYF
J gene: TRBJ2-5; CDR3 length: 12; V gene: TRBV5-1; D gene: NA; clone size: NA; CDR3 DNA: TGCGCCAGCAGCTTGTTTGTAGAGACCCAGTACTTC; CDR3 protein: CASSLFVETQYF
J gene: TRBJ1-4; CDR3 length: 14; V gene: TRBV18; D gene: NA; clone size: few; CDR3 DNA: TGTGCCAGCTCACCACTGGGGGCCTCTGAAAAACTGTTTTTT; CDR3 protein: CASSPLGASEKLFF
J gene: TRBJ2-3; CDR3 length: 11; V gene: TRBV20-1; D gene: NA; clone size: few; CDR3 DNA: TGCAGTGCGCCGAGGGGGGATACGCAGTATTTT; CDR3 protein: CSAPRGDTQYF
J gene: TRBJ1-1; CDR3 length: 15; V gene: TRBV5-6; D gene: TRBD1; clone size: NA; CDR3 DNA: TGTGCCAGCAGCCCACCCAGGGGGCCCCCGGCTGAAGCTTTCTTT; CDR3 protein: CASSPPRGPPAEAFF
J gene: TRBJ2-7; CDR3 length: 16; V gene: TRBV6-6; D gene: TRBD1; clone size: NA; CDR3 DNA: TGTGCCAGCAGTTACCCCCCGACAGGGGAATCCTACGAGCAGTACTTC; CDR3 protein: CASSYPPTGESYEQYF
J gene: TRBJ2-5; CDR3 length: 12; V gene: TRBV11-2; D gene: NA; clone size: NA; CDR3 DNA: TGTGCCAGCAGCCTGTCAGGGCAGACCCAGTACTTC; CDR3 protein: CASSLSGQTQYF
J gene: TRBJ2-3; CDR3 length: 16; V gene: TRBV28; D gene: TRBD1; clone size: NA; CDR3 DNA: TGTGCCAGCAGTTTAGTAATTGGACAGGGCACAGATACGCAGTATTTT; CDR3 protein: CASSLVIGQGTDTQYF
J gene: TRBJ1-2; CDR3 length: 13; V gene: TRBV5-1; D gene: NA; clone size: once; CDR3 DNA: TGCGCCAGCAGCGACCCTGATGGGGGTGGCTACACCTTC; CDR3 protein: CASSDPDGGGYTF
J gene: TRBJ2-2; CDR3 length: 17; V gene: TRBV5-6; D gene: TRBD2; clone size: NA; CDR3 DNA: TGTGCCAGCAGCCCACTAGCGGAAACCCTTAACACCGGGGAGCTGTTTTTT; CDR3 protein: CASSPLAETLNTGELFF